This TCR beta chain came from a study of T cells in Graves' hyperthyroidism and ophthalmopathy. TCR beta CDR3 regions were amplified from RNA transcripts. Researchers ran a first-round RT-PCR on the TCR CDR3 using the HTBI primer set. TCRdb independently ran MiXCR on the multiplex PCR reads; one entry per CDR3 protein. The profile shows 470,000 or so distinct CDR3 sequences, around 20% of them singletons. This clonotype was recorded a few times. The antigen is not known. Exclusion criteria comprised uncontrolled infection, other autoimmune disease, pregnancy or lactation. Regarding the study as a whole: The model anticipated ophthalmopathy a median about 7.1 months pre-onset.

This CDR3 comprises 14 residues. CDR1 and CDR2 (germline): SGHAT, FQNNGV. Trimming stripped 4 bases from V and 1 base from J, with 10 bases between. The chain uses TRBV11-2 and TRBJ1-1; no clear D. The origin of this receptor is a man aged 18 to 30 with Graves' hyperthyroidism. Material for sequencing was blood. CDR3 bases: TGTGCCAGCAGCTCTTTGATTGGGAACACTGAAGCTTTCTTT. Translation: CASSSLIGNTEAFF.